These T cell receptor beta chains were read from a single sample in a study of T cells in Graves' hyperthyroidism and ophthalmopathy. TCRdb called the multiplex PCR reads again in MiXCR, with one record for every CDR3 protein. The table shows hundreds of thousands of distinct CDR3 sequences, with roughly 15% occurring only once. Sequenced: blood. The receptors originated from a woman aged 45-65 years with Graves' ophthalmopathy. CDR3s include the opening cysteine and the closing phenylalanine or tryptophan. The order of the fields is clone size, V gene, J gene, D gene, CDR3 protein, CDR3 DNA. A D gene is named only where the DNA matches it firmly. The listing skips clone size in some rows; elsewhere it reads once, few, many or a size class.

-	TRBV24-1	TRBJ1-5	-	CATSSGTDQPQHF	TGTGCCACCAGTTCGGGTACGGATCAGCCCCAGCATTTT
many	TRBV14	TRBJ2-1	-	CASSQAISDEQFF	TGTGCCAGCAGCCAAGCGATATCGGATGAGCAGTTCTTC
many	TRBV12-3/TRBV12-4	TRBJ2-3	TRBD2	CASSLGGGRGTDTQYF	TGTGCCAGCAGCTTAGGGGGCGGGAGGGGCACAGATACGCAGTATTTT
many	TRBV7-8	TRBJ2-5	-	CASSLMRDQTRETQYF	TGTGCCAGCAGCTTAATGCGGGACCAAACGAGGGAGACCCAGTACTTC
many	TRBV7-8	TRBJ2-5	TRBD1	CASSLGYRGEETQYF	TGTGCCAGCAGCTTAGGGTACAGGGGAGAAGAGACCCAGTACTTC
-	TRBV9	TRBJ2-1	TRBD2	CASSPSGRFHEQFF	TGTGCCAGCAGCCCTAGCGGGAGGTTCCATGAGCAGTTCTTC
-	TRBV4-1	TRBJ2-1	TRBD2	CASSQDGLAGVRNEQFF	TGCGCCAGCAGCCAGGATGGACTAGCGGGAGTGAGAAATGAGCAGTTCTTC
few	TRBV20-1	TRBJ2-3	TRBD2	CSACSGLAGGPTDTQYF	TGCAGTGCTTGCTCAGGACTAGCGGGAGGGCCGACAGATACGCAGTATTTT
many	TRBV14	TRBJ2-5	TRBD2	CASSQGSGRGETQYF	TGTGCCAGCAGCCAAGGTAGCGGGAGGGGAGAGACCCAGTACTTC
-	TRBV7-3	TRBJ2-2	TRBD1	CASSSHSGGPGELFF	TGTGCCAGCAGCTCACACTCAGGGGGCCCCGGGGAGCTGTTTTTT
-	TRBV28	TRBJ2-1	-	CASSAPGRKYNEQFF	TGTGCCAGCAGTGCGCCGGGACGGAAATACAATGAGCAGTTCTTC
-	TRBV6-4	TRBJ2-1	TRBD2	CASSDSEGGPGDEQFF	TGTGCCAGCAGTGACTCTGAGGGAGGGCCTGGGGATGAGCAGTTCTTC